These T cell receptor beta chains were read from a single sample in a study of T-cell reconstitution after alpha-beta-depleted transplantation in children. Via MiXCR, TCRdb re-called the PCR reads, giving one row per CDR3 protein. The sample records 750,000 to 950,000 distinct CDR3 sequences, about 16% being singletons. The sequences come from PBMCs, mostly from graft donor cells, collected 360 days after TCRalphabeta/CD19-depleted stem cell transplant. Receptors were obtained from a male patient younger than 18 who had a stem cell transplant for acute lymphoblastic leukemia, so the T cells may come from the graft donor. Each CDR3 is given with its conserved first and last residue. A D gene is named only where the DNA matches it firmly. For some rows the clone size is stated as once, few or many, or as a class when expanded; others skip it.

>many|TRBJ1-4|TRBV4-1|.
CASSSHGTLGLFF
TGCGCCAGCAGCTCGCACGGGACATTGGGACTGTTTTTT
>many|TRBJ1-5|TRBV5-1|.
CASSLESPARQPQHF
TGCGCCAGCAGCTTGGAGTCGCCGGCCCGTCAGCCCCAGCATTTT
>many|TRBJ2-1|TRBV5-1|.
CASTSDGGAHPDYRNEQFF
TGCGCCAGCACCTCCGATGGAGGGGCCCACCCTGATTACAGAAATGAGCAGTTCTTC
>.|TRBJ2-1|TRBV4-1|.
CASSQPGRSSYNEQFF
TGCGCCAGCAGCCAACCGGGACGCAGCTCCTACAATGAGCAGTTCTTC
>many|TRBJ2-1|TRBV6-5|TRBD1
CASRSGQGAYNEQFF
TGTGCCAGCAGATCTGGACAGGGGGCCTACAATGAGCAGTTCTTC
>.|TRBJ1-6|TRBV12-3/TRBV12-4|.
CASSPDFGSPLHF
TGTGCCAGCAGCCCAGACTTCGGGTCACCCCTCCACTTT
>few|TRBJ2-3|TRBV7-9|TRBD1
CASSLGTGAGTDTQYF
TGTGCCAGCAGCTTAGGGACAGGGGCTGGTACAGATACGCAGTATTTT
>.|TRBJ1-5|TRBV19|TRBD1
CASSAWTGLNQPQHF
TGTGCCAGTAGTGCATGGACAGGACTCAATCAGCCCCAGCATTTT
>few|TRBJ2-2|TRBV5-1|.
CASSPQWGNTGELFF
TGCGCCAGCAGCCCACAATGGGGGAACACCGGGGAGCTGTTTTTT
>.|TRBJ2-5|TRBV7-9|.
CASSPRTAYQETQYF
TGTGCCAGCAGCCCGCGGACAGCTTACCAAGAGACCCAGTACTTC
>few|TRBJ2-1|TRBV29-1|.
CSLWTPGNEQFF
TGCAGCCTGTGGACCCCGGGAAATGAGCAGTTCTTC
>.|TRBJ2-3|TRBV2|TRBD1
CASSTRTGTSNTQYF
TGTGCCAGCAGTACCCGGACAGGGACTTCAAATACGCAGTATTTT
>few|TRBJ2-1|TRBV14|.
CASSQILAGYNEQFF
TGTGCCAGCAGCCAAATCTTAGCAGGCTACAATGAGCAGTTCTTC
>.|TRBJ2-3|TRBV2|.
CASIKEFSTDTQYF
TGTGCCTCCATAAAGGAGTTCTCCACAGATACGCAGTATTTT
>.|TRBJ2-1|TRBV5-1|.
CASSPGPRPTNEQFF
TGCGCCAGCAGCCCCGGGCCCCGGCCCACCAATGAGCAGTTCTTC
>few|TRBJ1-3|TRBV6-5|TRBD1
CASSYSRQGSGNTIYF
TGTGCCAGCAGTTACTCTAGACAGGGCTCTGGAAACACCATATATTTT